This TCR beta chain was recorded in a study of blood T cell repertoires in COVID-19 (TCRdb year 2020). About the full investigation: Samples from collaborators originated in the United States, Italy and Spain and spanned both the acute and convalescent phases of COVID-19. The material from the prospective study consisted of cDNA or gDNA derived from T cells, B-cell-depleted T cells, or PBMCs. Deeply sampled blood TCRbeta repertoires from subjects exposed to, actively infected with, or recovered from COVID-19 were included in the dataset. The repertoires were made available in a free public database intended to serve as a resource for research on the immune response to SARS-CoV-2. The samples were drawn from the first 160 participants of the ongoing ImmuneRACE study and from 1,254 subjects provided by 6 global collaborators. A de-identified subject ID, COVID-19 status, age in years and sex were almost always included in the sample metadata. Where available, HLA class I and class II types were obtained from metadata supplied by the sample provider rather than from assay-based typing. Summary of the overall study and its limitations: The amount of clinical and demographic metadata varied by source and participant and was provided uncurated.

Each collaborating institution followed its own protocols to collect whole blood in K2EDTA tubes. For TCRbeta analysis, collaborators shipped samples as frozen whole blood, isolated PBMCs, or DNA extracted from either of those sample types. Regarding this clone: This clone's antigen is unknown. Base qualities are not provided; no much larger clone lies one nucleotide away.

Cut back by 2 bases and 1 base, the V and J ends lie 5 bases apart. Per the germline V gene (reference sequence), MNHEY is the CDR1 and SMNVEV is the CDR2. The CDR3, from cysteine to phenylalanine, totals 13 residues. CDR3 DNA only is kept here, 39 bases in frame from base 1. TCRbeta CDR3 regions were amplified from genomic DNA using the immunoSEQ Assay, a bias-controlled multiplex PCR. Turning to the authors' computational methods: Within the assay, amplification of reference gene primers was used to estimate how many nucleated cells each sample contained. To quantify the absolute abundance of each unique TCRbeta CDR3 rearrangement, sequence reads were collapsed and filtered. Productive Simpson clonality was computed per sample as the square root of Simpson's diversity index over productive rearrangements. TCRdb provides this immuneACCESS table in a form limited to in-frame rearrangements. Some clones are lacking; in checked studies, under half of them reflect an unresolved V gene, and why the rest are absent is not known. V, J and clone size were drawn from that table, and D and trimming were deduced from the DNA. The sample table contains some 200,000 clones; only one count was recorded for around 90% of them. 0.5% to 0.6% of the sample belongs to the ten largest clones.

The sample taken for sequencing was peripheral blood. Here the chain combines TRBV27 and TRBJ1-2; a confident D gene designation cannot be given. The clonotype originates from a man aged 50 to 60 with acute or convalescent COVID-19. The base sequence is TGTGCCAGCAGTTTAATATATAACTATGGCTACACCTTC. It is translated as CASSLIYNYGYTF.